Listed here are 28 T cell receptor beta chains from one sample, sequenced in a study of blood T cell repertoires in COVID-19. Sequencing used immunoSEQ multiplex PCR; TCRdb keeps in-frame clones, though not all of them. The repertoire holds about 200,000 clones, more than 70% seen once, with 18% in the top ten. Specimen: peripheral blood. Receptors were obtained from a man aged 50 to 59 with COVID-19, enrolled during active disease.

This clone was counted once. This sequence joins TRBV19 and TRBJ1-5, with 9 bases matching TRBD1. Germline CDR1 is LNHDA and CDR2 is SQIVND (reference sequence). V was pared by 3 bases and J by 4 bases, with 4 bases of the junction left unmatched. The CDR3 has 15 residues. Here the CDR3 DNA reads TGTGCCAGTAGTATGGGACAGGGCAATAATCAGCCCCAGCATTTT. Protein sequence: CASSMGQGNNQPQHF.

The chain links TRBV3-1 (or the pseudogene TRBV3-2) to TRBJ1-6, with 8 positions matching TRBD1. Germline trimming cut 4 bases from V and 16 bases from J; bases unmatched to any gene: 9. The CDR3 is 13 amino acids. CDR1 is LGHDT and CDR2 is YNNKEL in the germline V gene (reference sequence). Here the CDR3 DNA reads TGTGCCAGCAGCCCGCCGTCCCGGGACAGGCTCCACTTT. It specifies CASSPPSRDRLHF.

The chain carries TRBV29-1 and TRBJ1-4; TRBD1 agrees at 7 bases. Germline V gives CDR1 SQVTM, CDR2 ANQGSEA. The junction had 3 bases not matched to a gene; V was cut back by 4 bases and J by 4 bases. This CDR3 region has 13 residues. In DNA form, the CDR3 reads TGCAGCGTTGGGGGACAGAGTAATGAAAAACTGTTTTTT. Residues: CSVGGQSNEKLFF.

The chain uses TRBV19 and TRBJ2-3; 13 bases fit TRBD2. This CDR3 comprises 16 residues. Looked up from germline, CDR1 is LNHDA and CDR2 is SQIVND (reference sequence). V shed 5 bases and J 1 base; nucleotides not matched to a gene: 3. The CDR3, as DNA: TGTGCCAGTAGTGCCGGACTAGCGGGAGGCACAGATACGCAGTATTTT. Translating it yields CASSAGLAGGTDTQYF.

The rearrangement links TRBV11-2 to TRBJ1-4, with 11 positions matching TRBD1. V was clipped by 3 bases and J by 8 bases; unmatched bases: 5. The CDR3 contains 15 residues. Germline values: CDR1 SGHAT, CDR2 FQNNGV. The CDR3 DNA reads as TGTGCCAGCAGCTTTGGACAGGGGGCAAGGGAAAAACTGTTTTTT. This translates into CASSFGQGAREKLFF.

This rearrangement joins TRBV11-2 to TRBJ2-3; tentatively, D is TRBD1 (6 bases). V lost 0 bases and J lost 0, with 10 bases in between. The CDR3 contains 16 residues. Germline V lookup: CDR1 SGHAT, CDR2 FQNNGV. DNA for the CDR3: TGTGCCAGCAGCTTAGATTACAGGGCAAGCACAGATACGCAGTATTTT. Its translation is CASSLDYRASTDTQYF.

CDR3 residues: CASSDEPGFYEQYF. In DNA form, the CDR3 reads TGTGCCAGCAGTGATGAACCAGGTTTTTACGAGCAGTACTTC. The genes are TRBV2 and TRBJ2-7; D unresolved. The germline V and J ends were trimmed by 3 bases and 4 bases, with 13 bases remaining between them. The CDR3 is made up of 14 amino acids. Germline values: CDR1 SNHLY, CDR2 FYNNEI.

This chain joins TRBV6-5 and TRBJ1-4; D is uncertain. The CDR3 is 14 residues long. The V end was cut by 6 bases, the J end by 4 bases, with 12 bases between. Germline CDR1 and CDR2: MNHEY and SVGAGI. CDR3: CASRPGDDNEKLFF. The CDR3 DNA follows: TGTGCCAGCAGACCGGGAGACGATAATGAAAAACTGTTTTTT.

V gene TRBV4-3 combines with J gene TRBJ2-1; the match to TRBD1 covers 7 bases. Germline CDR1 reads LGHNA; CDR2 reads YSLEER. The ends lost 3 bases at V and 10 bases at J; junction bases unmatched: 9. CDR3 length equals 14 residues. CDR3 region: CASSHDPTGAEQFF. The CDR3 DNA reads as TGCGCCAGCAGCCACGATCCTACAGGGGCCGAGCAGTTCTTC.

This clone has just a few counts. The chain is built from TRBV14 and TRBJ1-2; 8 bases fit TRBD1. Germline CDR1 is SGHDN and CDR2 is FVKESK. This CDR3 contains 13 residues. V shed 4 bases and J 8 bases; nucleotides not matched to a gene: 6. The CDR3 bases are TGTGCCAGCAGCCCCCAGGACAGGGCCGGCTACACCTTC. Its translation is CASSPQDRAGYTF.

V and J are TRBV29-1 and TRBJ2-6; 8 bases agree with TRBD1. The CDR3 totals 17 residues. The J segment lost 0 bases and the V segment lost 4 bases, leaving 8 bases of the junction unmatched. Per the germline V gene, CDR1 is SQVTM and CDR2 is ANQGSEA. The DNA for the CDR3 is TGCAGCGTTGTGAGTCAGGGGGCTTTCTCTGGGGCCAACGTCCTGACTTTC. Translating gives CSVVSQGAFSGANVLTF.

For the CDR3, the DNA is TGTGCCAGTAGTGGAGTAGCGGGAGAGTCCAGATTCACAGATACGCAGTATTTT. Protein sequence: CASSGVAGESRFTDTQYF. V and J are TRBV19 and TRBJ2-3; the match to TRBD2 covers 9 bases. J lost 2 bases, V lost 5 bases, and 14 bases had no gene match. Germline loops: CDR1 LNHDA, CDR2 SQIVND (reference sequence). CDR3 length equals 18 residues. Supplemented by reference TRBV19 and TRBJ2-3, the full variable domain reads DGGITQSPKYLFRKEGQNVTLSCEQNLNHDAMYWYRQDPGQGLRLIYYSQIVNDFQKGDIAEGYSVSREKKESFPLTVTSAQKNPTAFYLCASSGVAGESRFTDTQYFGPGTRLTVL.

This sequence joins TRBV6-4 and TRBJ1-2; the match to TRBD1 covers 11 bases. This CDR3 contains 18 residues. The junction had 13 bases not matched to a gene; V was cut back by 5 bases and J by 2 bases. Looked up from germline, CDR1 is MRHNA and CDR2 is SNTAGT. CDR3 residues: CASSHEPGQGGNNYGYTF. CDR3 coding DNA: TGTGCCAGCAGTCACGAACCGGGACAGGGGGGAAACAACTATGGCTACACCTTC.

CDR3 sequence reads: CASSPTTGNTEAFF. DNA for the CDR3: TGTGCCAGCAGCCCTACGACAGGGAACACTGAAGCTTTCTTT. The chain recombines TRBV7-3 with TRBJ1-1; D perhaps matches TRBD1 (6 bases). V lost 5 bases, J lost 1 base, and 11 bases lay in between. Germline CDR1 and CDR2: SGHTA and FQGTGA. The CDR3 covers 14 residues.

The CDR3 here is CASSSQGNGYTF. The CDR3 DNA sequence: TGCGCCAGCAGCTCCCAGGGGAATGGCTACACCTTC. The chain has TRBV5-1 and TRBJ1-2; a possible D gene is TRBD1 (6 bases). Deletions cut 3 bases from V and 6 bases from J, with 9 bases between. The germline V gene has CDR1 SGHRS and CDR2 YFSETQ. The CDR3 runs to 12 residues.

The chain joins TRBV21-1 to TRBJ2-7; TRBD1 is the table's D call and was not checked against the DNA. TRBV21-1 is described as a pseudogene. The CDR3 is 16 amino acids. The CDR3 bases are TGTGCCAGCGCGCGAATCGGGGCAGGGGCCTCCTACGAGCAGTACTTC. Encoded protein: CASARIGAGASYEQYF.

This chain joins TRBV5-6 and TRBJ2-3, with 8 bases that match TRBD1. J was trimmed by 6 bases and V by 8 bases; bases with no gene match: 14. The V gene's germline CDR1 is SGHDT and CDR2 YYEEEE. The CDR3 extends over 15 amino acids. CDR3 region: CAREGQGSLEDTQYF. CDR3 bases: TGTGCCAGAGAAGGACAGGGAAGTTTAGAGGATACGCAGTATTTT.

This clone is a singleton in its sample. The chain uses TRBV24-1 and TRBJ1-6, with TRBD1 as a possible D gene (5 bases). Trimming cost V 7 bases and J 8 bases, with 11 bases left between them. Germline V gene data show CDR1 as KGHDR and CDR2 as SFDVKD. This CDR3 spans 13 amino acids. The CDR3 loop is CATRSGGDSPLHF. The CDR3 DNA is TGTGCCACCAGGTCCGGGGGGGATTCACCCCTCCACTTT.

The chain is built from TRBV12-3 or TRBV12-4 and TRBJ2-7; D remains unclear. Trimming removed 2 bases from V and 2 bases from J, with 7 bases in between. This CDR3 is built from 13 residues. This CDR3 is CASSLHTTYEQYF. CDR3 DNA sequence: TGTGCCAGCAGTTTACACACTACCTACGAGCAGTACTTC.

Only a few counts were recorded for this clone. CDR3 sequence: CASRAPPGWLRRDEQFF. In DNA, the CDR3 is TGTGCCAGCAGAGCCCCCCCGGGGTGGCTTAGGAGGGACGAGCAGTTCTTC. The chain employs TRBV2 and TRBJ2-1; the D gene is possibly TRBD2 (6 bases). Germline lookup yields CDR1 SNHLY and CDR2 FYNNEI. V was clipped by 6 bases and J by 10 bases, with 28 bases between them. The CDR3 has 17 residues. The whole variable domain, filled in from reference TRBV2 and TRBJ2-1, reads EPEVTQTPSHQVTQMGQEVILRCVPISNHLYFYWYRQILGQKVEFLVSFYNNEISEKSEIFDDQFSVERPDGSNFTLKIRSTKLEDSAMYFCASRAPPGWLRRDEQFFGPGTRLTVL.

In this sample, this clone turned up a few times. Other DNA sequences of this sample code for an identical CDR3. The chain uses TRBV27 and TRBJ2-7; TRBD2 matches 11 bases. In germline, CDR1 is MNHEY, CDR2 SMNVEV (reference sequence). With 6 bases clipped from V and 3 bases from J, the junction kept 4 bases outside the gene matches. CDR3 length: 14 amino acids. Here the CDR3 reads CASSLAGGHYEQYF. The CDR3 bases are TGTGCCAGCAGCCTAGCGGGAGGACACTACGAGCAGTACTTC.

The rearrangement uses TRBV6-2 or TRBV6-3 and TRBJ2-1, with 7 nucleotides matching TRBD2. V shed 1 base, J shed 6 bases, and the junction held 3 bases outside the gene matches. The length of the CDR3 is 14 residues. CDR1 and CDR2 from the germline V gene are MNHEY and SVGEGT. CDR3 residues: CASSYLWGGNEQFF. The DNA for the CDR3 is TGTGCCAGCAGTTACTTGTGGGGGGGCAATGAGCAGTTCTTC.

V gene TRBV6-5 combines with J gene TRBJ1-6, with 7 bases matching TRBD1. J lost 5 bases, V lost 6 bases, and 4 bases had no gene match. The CDR3 contains 14 residues. Per germline, CDR1 MNHEY and CDR2 SVGAGI. CDR3 region: CASRAGTDNSPLHF. CDR3 sequence (DNA): TGTGCCAGCAGAGCCGGGACAGATAATTCACCCCTCCACTTT.

The rearrangement links TRBV5-8 to TRBJ2-1; 7 bases line up with TRBD1. From germline, CDR1 is SGHTS and CDR2 YDEGEE. Trimming cost V 1 base and J 5 bases; bases outside gene matches: 12. The CDR3 sequence is 17 residues long. CDR3 sequence: CASSLHTGARAHNEQFF. Written as DNA, the CDR3 is TGTGCCAGCAGCTTGCACACAGGGGCCCGAGCCCACAATGAGCAGTTCTTC.

J is TRBJ2-3 and V is TRBV19; TRBD2 matches 7 bases. J was trimmed by 2 bases and V by 3 bases; bases with no gene match: 5. The CDR3 is 15 residues long. Germline V lookup: CDR1 LNHDA, CDR2 SQIVND (reference sequence). The CDR3 here is CASSIGGGVTDTQYF. The DNA for the CDR3 is TGTGCCAGTAGTATCGGTGGGGGGGTCACAGATACGCAGTATTTT.

The rearrangement uses TRBV11-2 and TRBJ2-5; TRBD2 matches at 9 bases. V lost 2 bases and J lost 1; bases outside the gene matches: 8. Germline CDR1 and CDR2: SGHAT and FQNNGV. The CDR3 totals 17 residues. CDR3: CASSLSVLAGPQETQYF. CDR3 DNA: TGTGCCAGCAGCTTATCTGTACTAGCGGGTCCCCAAGAGACCCAGTACTTC.

Here the CDR3 reads CASSRPGTAYNEQFF. In DNA form, the CDR3 reads TGTGCCAGCTCCCGGCCCGGGACAGCATACAATGAGCAGTTCTTC. The gene calls are TRBV18 and TRBJ2-1, with 7 positions matching TRBD1. CDR1 and CDR2 (germline): KGHSH, LQKENI. The length of the CDR3 is 15 residues. With 6 bases clipped from V and 4 bases from J, the junction kept 9 bases outside the gene matches.

This chain links TRBV18 with TRBJ2-3; a weak D match, TRBD1 (5 bases). V lost 1 base and J 3 bases, leaving 14 bases between the germline ends. The CDR3 spans 16 residues. CDR1 and CDR2 from the germline V gene are KGHSH and LQKENI. The CDR3 protein is CASSPLAGWGTDTQYF. The CDR3 DNA reads as TGTGCCAGCTCACCACTTGCAGGGTGGGGTACAGATACGCAGTATTTT. Based on the CDR3 plus reference TRBV18 and TRBJ2-3, the full variable domain is NAGVMQNPRHLVRRRGQEARLRCSPMKGHSHVYWYRQLPEEGLKFMVYLQKENIIDESGMPKERFSAEFPKEGPSILRIQQVVRGDSAAYFCASSPLAGWGTDTQYFGPGTRLTVL.